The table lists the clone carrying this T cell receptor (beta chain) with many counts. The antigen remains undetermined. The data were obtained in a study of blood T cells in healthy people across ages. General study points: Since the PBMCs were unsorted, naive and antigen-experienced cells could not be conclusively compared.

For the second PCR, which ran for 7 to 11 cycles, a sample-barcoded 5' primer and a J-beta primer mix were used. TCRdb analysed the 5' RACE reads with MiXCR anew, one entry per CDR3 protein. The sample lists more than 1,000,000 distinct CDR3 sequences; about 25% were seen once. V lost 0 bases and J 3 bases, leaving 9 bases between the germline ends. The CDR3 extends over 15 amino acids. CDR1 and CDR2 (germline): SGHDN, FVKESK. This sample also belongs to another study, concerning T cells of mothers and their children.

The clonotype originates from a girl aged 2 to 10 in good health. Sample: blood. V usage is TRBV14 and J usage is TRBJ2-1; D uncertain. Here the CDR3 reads CASSQEPALYNEQFF. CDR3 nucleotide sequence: TGTGCCAGCAGCCAAGAACCTGCCCTCTACAATGAGCAGTTCTTC. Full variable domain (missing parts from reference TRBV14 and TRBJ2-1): EAGVTQFPSHSVIEKGQTVTLRCDPISGHDNLYWYRRVMGKEIKFLLHFVKESKQDESGMPNNRFLAERTGGTYSTLKVQPAELEDSGVYFCASSQEPALYNEQFFGPGTRLTVL.